Shown below are 9 T cell receptor beta chains from a single sample sequenced in a study of cytomegalovirus exposure and HLA in healthy donors. The PCR contained 60 Vbeta and 13 Jbeta primers. Profiled with immunoSEQ multiplex PCR; TCRdb holds only in-frame clones, not every one. The profile shows about 200,000 clones, more than 80% of them singletons. Sequencing was carried out using PBMCs. Receptor source: a man aged 30 to 39 in good health and CMV-seronegative.

The chain recombines TRBV19 with TRBJ1-5; D gene uncertain. Trimming removed 9 bases at V and 2 bases at J, with 17 bases between. The CDR3 has 15 residues. The germline V gene encodes CDR1 LNHDA and CDR2 SQIVND (reference sequence). CDR3 region: CASSERVVGNQPQHF. CDR3 nucleotides: TGTGCCAGCTCTGAGAGGGTGGTGGGCAATCAGCCCCAGCATTTT.

The chain joins TRBV6-5 to TRBJ1-2; 10 bases are shared with TRBD1. V lost 9 bases, J lost 7 bases, and 8 bases stayed unmatched. Germline V CDR1 and CDR2: MNHEY, SVGAGI. CDR3 size: 13 residues. Here the CDR3 DNA reads TGTGCCAGTTTCGGGACAGGGGCTTTTGGCTACACCTTC. Translation: CASFGTGAFGYTF.

This chain joins TRBV7-2 and TRBJ2-5; 10 bases match TRBD2. Judging by the DNA end, TRBJ2-7 fits better; the J call may be wrong. Germline CDR1 and CDR2: SGHTA and FQGNSA. The CDR3 extends over 16 amino acids. CDR3 nucleotides: TGTGCCAGCAGCTCCCCTAGCGGGGGACGATCCTACGAGCAGTACTTC. Residues: CASSSPSGGRSYEQYF.

This chain connects TRBV4-1 to TRBJ1-1; tentatively, D is TRBD1 (5 bases). Germline lookup yields CDR1 MGHRA and CDR2 YSYEKL. The CDR3 has 14 amino acids. Trimming removed 3 bases from V and 6 bases from J, with 14 bases in between. The CDR3 region is CASSQSEGVAEAFF. DNA for the CDR3: TGCGCCAGCAGCCAGTCCGAAGGGGTAGCTGAAGCTTTCTTT.

The rearrangement links TRBV19 to TRBJ1-1; 7 bases align to TRBD1. CDR3 size: 11 residues. The V segment lost 6 bases and the J segment 6 bases; nucleotides outside the gene matches: 1. In germline, CDR1 is LNHDA, CDR2 SQIVND (reference sequence). The CDR3 protein is CASSRGAEAFF. The CDR3 nucleotides read TGTGCCAGTAGCAGGGGGGCTGAAGCTTTCTTT.

The chain has TRBV25-1 and TRBJ2-4; 10 bases are a match to TRBD2. CDR1 MGHDK and CDR2 SYGVNS come from the germline V gene. V gave up 6 bases and J gave up 8 bases; unmatched junction bases: 7. The CDR3 is 14 residues long. CDR3 sequence (DNA): TGTGCCAGCAGCCCCACTAGCGGGGAATACATTCAGTACTTC. Translating gives CASSPTSGEYIQYF.

The chain joins TRBV6-1 to TRBJ1-6, with a tentative D call TRBD1 (6 bases). V lost 0 bases, J lost 9 bases, and 12 bases lay in between. The CDR3 is 15 amino acids. Germline V CDR1 and CDR2: MNHNS, SASEGT. The CDR3 nucleotides are TGTGCCAGCAGTGAAGCGGGGTTAGGGGGTTCACCCCTCCACTTT. Translated, it gives CASSEAGLGGSPLHF.

The chain recombines TRBV2 with TRBJ1-4, with a weak D call TRBD1 (5 bases). The V end lost 7 bases, the J end lost 10 bases, and 16 bases lay between the germline ends. The CDR3 has 13 residues. CDR1 and CDR2 (germline): SNHLY, FYNNEI. CDR3 DNA: TGTGCCAGCATTAGCGGGGGTTCAGTAAAACTGTTTTTT. Protein sequence: CASISGGSVKLFF.

The CDR3 region has the DNA TGTGCCAGCTCATCGGTCACCGCCCGCACAGATACGCAGTATTTT. It encodes CASSSVTARTDTQYF. This chain links TRBV18 with TRBJ2-3; no clear D. The CDR3 has 15 amino acids. V shed 5 bases and J shed 1 base, with 13 bases lying between them. Germline loops: CDR1 KGHSH, CDR2 LQKENI.